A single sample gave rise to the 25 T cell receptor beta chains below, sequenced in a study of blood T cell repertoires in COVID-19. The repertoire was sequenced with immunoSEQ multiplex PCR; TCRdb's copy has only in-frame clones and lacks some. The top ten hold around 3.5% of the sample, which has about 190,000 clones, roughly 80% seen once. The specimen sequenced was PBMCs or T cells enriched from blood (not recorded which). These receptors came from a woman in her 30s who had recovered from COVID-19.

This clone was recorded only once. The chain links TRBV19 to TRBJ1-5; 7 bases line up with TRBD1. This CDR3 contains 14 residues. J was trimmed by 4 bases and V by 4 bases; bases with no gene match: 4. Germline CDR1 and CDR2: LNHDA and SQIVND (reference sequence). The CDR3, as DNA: TGTGCCAGTAGTAAGGGGGCTAGGAATCAGCCCCAGCATTTT. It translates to CASSKGARNQPQHF. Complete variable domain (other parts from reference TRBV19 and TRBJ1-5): DGGITQSPKYLFRKEGQNVTLSCEQNLNHDAMYWYRQDPGQGLRLIYYSQIVNDFQKGDIAEGYSVSREKKESFPLTVTSAQKNPTAFYLCASSKGARNQPQHFGDGTRLSIL.

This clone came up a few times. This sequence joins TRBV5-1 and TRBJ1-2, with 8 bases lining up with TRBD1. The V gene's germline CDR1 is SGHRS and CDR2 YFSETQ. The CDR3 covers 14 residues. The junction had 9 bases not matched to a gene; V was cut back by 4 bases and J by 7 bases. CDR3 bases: TGCGCCAGCAGCGATCCAGGGGGCCCCAGTGGCTACACCTTC. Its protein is CASSDPGGPSGYTF.

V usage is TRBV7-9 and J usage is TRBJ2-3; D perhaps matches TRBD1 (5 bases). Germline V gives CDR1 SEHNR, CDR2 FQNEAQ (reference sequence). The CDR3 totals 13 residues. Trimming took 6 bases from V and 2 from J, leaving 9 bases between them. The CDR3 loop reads CASSPGITDTQYF. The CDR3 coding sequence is TGTGCCAGCAGTCCAGGGATCACAGATACGCAGTATTTT. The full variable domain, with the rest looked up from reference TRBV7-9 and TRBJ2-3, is DTGVSQNPRHKITKRGQNVTFRCDPISEHNRLYWYRQTLGQGPEFLTYFQNEAQLEKSRLLSDRFSAERPKGSFSTLEIQRTEQGDSAMYLCASSPGITDTQYFGPGTRLTVL.

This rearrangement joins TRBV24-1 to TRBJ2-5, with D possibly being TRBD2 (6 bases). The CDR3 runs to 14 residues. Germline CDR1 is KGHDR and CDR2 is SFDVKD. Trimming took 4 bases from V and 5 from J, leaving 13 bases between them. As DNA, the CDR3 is TGTGCCACCAGTGACCCCCGGGGGTCGGAGACCCAGTACTTC. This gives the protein CATSDPRGSETQYF.

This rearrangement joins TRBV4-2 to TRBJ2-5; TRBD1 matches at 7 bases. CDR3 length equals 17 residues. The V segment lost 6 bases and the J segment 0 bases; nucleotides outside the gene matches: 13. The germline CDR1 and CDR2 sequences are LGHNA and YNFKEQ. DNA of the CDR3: TGTGCCAGCAGTATTTTTGTCAGGGGGAGAAACCAAGAGACCCAGTACTTC. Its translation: CASSIFVRGRNQETQYF.

CDR3 loop: CASSSGEGQNYGYTF. As DNA, the CDR3 is TGTGCCAGCAGCTCGGGAGAGGGACAGAACTATGGCTACACCTTC. The chain links TRBV5-4 to TRBJ1-2; TRBD1 matches at 7 bases. The V and J ends lost 3 bases and 2 bases, in that order; junction bases with no gene match: 7. The CDR3 covers 15 residues. Germline values: CDR1 SGHNT, CDR2 YYREEE (reference sequence).

The CDR3 is CASSPRDRGGYLDGYTF. CDR3 nucleotide sequence: TGTGCCAGCAGCCCCCGGGACAGGGGTGGTTACCTGGATGGCTACACCTTC. V usage is TRBV9 and J usage is TRBJ1-2, with 10 bases identical to TRBD1. The CDR3 loop spans 17 amino acids. Germline CDR1 and CDR2: SGDLS and YYNGEE. V dropped 4 bases and J dropped 6; count of bases not matched to a gene: 15.

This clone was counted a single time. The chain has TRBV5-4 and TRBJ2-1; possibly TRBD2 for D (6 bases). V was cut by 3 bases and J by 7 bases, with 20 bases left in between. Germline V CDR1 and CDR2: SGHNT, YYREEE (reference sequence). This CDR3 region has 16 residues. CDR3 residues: CASSYDPGPRGNEQFF. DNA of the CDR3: TGTGCCAGCAGCTACGATCCGGGACCCCGGGGGAATGAGCAGTTCTTC.

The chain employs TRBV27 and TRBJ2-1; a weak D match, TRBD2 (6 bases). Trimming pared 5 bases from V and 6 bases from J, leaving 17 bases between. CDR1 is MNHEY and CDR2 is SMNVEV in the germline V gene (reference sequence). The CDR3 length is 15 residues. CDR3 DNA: TGTGCCAGCAGTCCCCGGGCTAGCGTAATCAATGAGCAGTTCTTC. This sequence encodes CASSPRASVINEQFF.

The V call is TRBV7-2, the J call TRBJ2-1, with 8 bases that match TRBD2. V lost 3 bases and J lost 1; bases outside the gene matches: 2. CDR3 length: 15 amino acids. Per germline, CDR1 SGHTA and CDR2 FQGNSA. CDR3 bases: TGTGCCAGCAGCTTTAGCGGGATTTCCTACAATGAGCAGTTCTTC. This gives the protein CASSFSGISYNEQFF.

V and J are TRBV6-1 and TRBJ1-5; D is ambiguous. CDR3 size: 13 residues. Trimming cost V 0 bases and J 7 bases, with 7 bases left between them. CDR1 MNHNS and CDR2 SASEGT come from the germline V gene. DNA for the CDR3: TGTGCCAGCAGTGAAGCCGGAGGGCAGCCCCAGCATTTT. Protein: CASSEAGGQPQHF.

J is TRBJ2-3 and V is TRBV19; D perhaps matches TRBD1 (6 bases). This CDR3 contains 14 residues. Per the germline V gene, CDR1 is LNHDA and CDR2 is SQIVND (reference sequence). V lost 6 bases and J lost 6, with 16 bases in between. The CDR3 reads CASRAPGQHDTQYF. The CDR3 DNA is TGTGCCAGTAGGGCCCCCGGACAGCACGATACGCAGTATTTT. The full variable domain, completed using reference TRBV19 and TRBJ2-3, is DGGITQSPKYLFRKEGQNVTLSCEQNLNHDAMYWYRQDPGQGLRLIYYSQIVNDFQKGDIAEGYSVSREKKESFPLTVTSAQKNPTAFYLCASRAPGQHDTQYFGPGTRLTVL.

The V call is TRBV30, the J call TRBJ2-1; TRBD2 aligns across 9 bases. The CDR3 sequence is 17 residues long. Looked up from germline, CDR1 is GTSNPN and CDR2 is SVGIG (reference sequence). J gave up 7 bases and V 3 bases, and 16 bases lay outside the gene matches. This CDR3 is CAWRRGRGREGRNEQFF. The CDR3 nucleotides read TGTGCCTGGAGGAGGGGGAGAGGGCGGGAGGGCCGAAATGAGCAGTTCTTC.

The CDR3 here is CASSLSLTDYEQYF. CDR3 DNA: TGTGCCAGCAGTTTATCCTTGACTGATTACGAGCAGTACTTC. The gene calls are TRBV27 and TRBJ2-7; no reliable D call. V was pared by 0 bases and J by 4 bases, with 10 bases between. The germline gives CDR1 MNHEY, CDR2 SMNVEV (reference sequence). The CDR3 has 14 residues.

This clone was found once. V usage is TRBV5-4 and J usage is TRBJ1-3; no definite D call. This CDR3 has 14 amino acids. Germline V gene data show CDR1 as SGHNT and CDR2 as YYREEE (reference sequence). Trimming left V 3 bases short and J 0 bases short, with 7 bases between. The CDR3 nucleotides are TGTGCCAGCAGCTCTCCGAGCTCTGGAAACACCATATATTTT. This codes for CASSSPSSGNTIYF.

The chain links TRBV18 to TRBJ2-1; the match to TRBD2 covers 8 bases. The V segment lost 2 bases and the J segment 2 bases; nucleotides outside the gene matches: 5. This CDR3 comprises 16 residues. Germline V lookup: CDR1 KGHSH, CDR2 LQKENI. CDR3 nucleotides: TGTGCCAGCTCACCAGACGGGGGGGATGCCTACAATGAGCAGTTCTTC. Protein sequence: CASSPDGGDAYNEQFF.

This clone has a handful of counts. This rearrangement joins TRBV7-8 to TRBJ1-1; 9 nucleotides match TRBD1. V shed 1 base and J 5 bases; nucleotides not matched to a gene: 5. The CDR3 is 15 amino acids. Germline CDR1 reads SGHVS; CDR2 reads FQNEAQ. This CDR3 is CASSLVDRGGTEAFF. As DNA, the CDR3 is TGTGCCAGCAGCTTAGTGGACAGGGGAGGAACTGAAGCTTTCTTT.

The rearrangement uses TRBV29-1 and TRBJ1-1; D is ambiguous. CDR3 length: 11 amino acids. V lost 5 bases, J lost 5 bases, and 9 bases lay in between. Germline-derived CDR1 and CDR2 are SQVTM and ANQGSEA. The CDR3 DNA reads TGCAGCGTTAGAAGGAGAACTGAAGCTTTCTTT. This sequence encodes CSVRRRTEAFF. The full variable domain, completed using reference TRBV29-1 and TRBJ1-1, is SAVISQKPSRDICQRGTSLTIQCQVDSQVTMMFWYRQQPGQSLTLIATANQGSEATYESGFVIDKFPISRPNLTFSTLTVSNMSPEDSSIYLCSVRRRTEAFFGQGTRLTVV.

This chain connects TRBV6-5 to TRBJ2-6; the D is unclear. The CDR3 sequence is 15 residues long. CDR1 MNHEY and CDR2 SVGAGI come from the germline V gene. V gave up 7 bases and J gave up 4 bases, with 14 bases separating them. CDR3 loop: CASTILVAGANVLTF. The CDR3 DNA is TGTGCCAGCACCATCCTAGTTGCCGGGGCCAACGTCCTGACTTTC.

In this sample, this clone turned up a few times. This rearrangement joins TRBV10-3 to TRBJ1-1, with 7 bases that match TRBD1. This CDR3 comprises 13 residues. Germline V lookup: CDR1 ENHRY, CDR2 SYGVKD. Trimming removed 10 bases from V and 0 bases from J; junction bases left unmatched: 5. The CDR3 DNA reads TGTGCCACCGAGACAGGGATGAACACTGAAGCTTTCTTT. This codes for CATETGMNTEAFF.

The CDR3, as DNA: TGTGCCAGCAGTGAAATAAACAGCGGGGAAGAGACCCAGTACTTC. As protein: CASSEINSGEETQYF. V usage is TRBV6-1 and J usage is TRBJ2-5; 7 nucleotides agree with TRBD2. V was clipped by 2 bases and J by 3 bases; unmatched bases: 6. Germline lookup yields CDR1 MNHNS and CDR2 SASEGT. This CDR3 is built from 15 residues.

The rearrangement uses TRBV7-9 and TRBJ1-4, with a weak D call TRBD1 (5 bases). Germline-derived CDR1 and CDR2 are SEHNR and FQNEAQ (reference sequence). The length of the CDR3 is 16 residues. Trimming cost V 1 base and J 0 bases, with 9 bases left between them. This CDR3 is CASSLETGATNEKLFF. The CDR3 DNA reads TGTGCCAGCAGCTTAGAGACGGGGGCAACTAATGAAAAACTGTTTTTT.

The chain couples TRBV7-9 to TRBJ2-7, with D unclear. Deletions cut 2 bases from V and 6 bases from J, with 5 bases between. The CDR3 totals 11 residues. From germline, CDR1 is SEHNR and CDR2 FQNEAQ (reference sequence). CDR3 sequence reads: CASSLTGEQYF. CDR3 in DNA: TGTGCCAGCAGCTTAACCGGCGAGCAGTACTTC.

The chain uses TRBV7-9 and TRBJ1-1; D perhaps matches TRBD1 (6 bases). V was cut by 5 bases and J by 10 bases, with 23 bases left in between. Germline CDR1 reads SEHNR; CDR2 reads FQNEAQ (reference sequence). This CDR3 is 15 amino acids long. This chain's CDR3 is CASSQMQGTSWGAFF. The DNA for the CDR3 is TGTGCCAGCAGCCAGATGCAGGGGACCTCATGGGGAGCTTTCTTT.

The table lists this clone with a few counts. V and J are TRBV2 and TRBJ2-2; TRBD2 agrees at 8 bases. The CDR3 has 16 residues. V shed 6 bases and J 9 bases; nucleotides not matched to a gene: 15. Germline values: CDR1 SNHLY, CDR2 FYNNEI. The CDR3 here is CASSQYRGGPSRELFF. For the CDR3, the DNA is TGTGCCAGCAGCCAGTACCGGGGGGGGCCGTCCAGGGAGCTGTTTTTT.